The rows below give T cell receptor beta chains drawn from one sample of a study of blood T cell repertoires in COVID-19. TCRdb's table, derived via immunoSEQ multiplex PCR, lists solely in-frame clones and lacks some. The sample includes roughly 55,000 clones, 83% of them seen just once. The sequencing sample was made of peripheral blood. Receptors were obtained from a woman in her fifties or sixties with acute or convalescent COVID-19. Each CDR3 is given with its conserved first and last residue. D genes are given only for firm matches. Clone sizes are given selectively: once, few, many, or a class where the clone is expanded.

V gene	clone size	J gene	D gene	CDR3 protein	CDR3 DNA
TRBV5-1	NA	TRBJ2-7	TRBD1	CASSVTGTGEQYF	TGCGCCAGCAGCGTGACAGGGACGGGGGAGCAGTACTTC
TRBV7-9	NA	TRBJ1-4	TRBD1	CASSPGQGGEKLFF	TGTGCCAGCAGCCCAGGACAGGGAGGCGAAAAACTGTTTTTT
TRBV6-1	NA	TRBJ2-1	TRBD2	CASSARRLAGANEQFF	TGTGCCAGCAGTGCCCGTCGATTAGCGGGAGCCAATGAGCAGTTCTTC
TRBV5-1	once	TRBJ1-1	NA	CASSLAGVATEAFF	TGCGCCAGCAGCCTGGCAGGGGTGGCGACTGAAGCTTTCTTT
TRBV6-1	NA	TRBJ2-1	NA	CASSEGSGGYNEQFF	TGTGCCAGCAGTGAAGGTAGCGGAGGCTACAATGAGCAGTTCTTC
TRBV5-4	NA	TRBJ2-7	NA	CASSGGSEQYF	TGTGCCAGCAGCGGAGGGTCCGAGCAGTACTTC
TRBV5-4	once	TRBJ1-2	NA	CASSPDSNYGYTF	TGTGCCAGCAGCCCCGACAGTAACTATGGCTACACCTTC
TRBV11-2	NA	TRBJ2-7	TRBD1	CASSLTGTGGSFDEQYF	TGTGCCAGCAGCTTAACCGGGACAGGGGGCTCTTTCGACGAGCAGTACTTC
TRBV19	NA	TRBJ2-6	NA	CASSRKTSSGANVLTF	TGTGCCAGTAGTAGGAAGACTAGCTCTGGGGCCAACGTCCTGACTTTC
TRBV24-1	NA	TRBJ1-1	TRBD1	CATSDSRQGASTEAFF	TGTGCCACCAGTGATTCCCGACAGGGGGCCAGCACTGAAGCTTTCTTT
TRBV7-9	once	TRBJ2-3	TRBD1	CASRSGQGATDTQYF	TGTGCCAGCAGATCCGGACAGGGGGCTACAGATACGCAGTATTTT
TRBV2	NA	TRBJ2-2	TRBD1	CASKGQGTYTGELFF	TGTGCCAGCAAGGGACAGGGGACTTACACCGGGGAGCTGTTTTTT
TRBV19	NA	TRBJ2-3	NA	CASSIAPTGTDTQYF	TGTGCCAGTAGTATAGCCCCCACGGGAACAGATACGCAGTATTTT
TRBV28	NA	TRBJ1-2	TRBD1	CASSLRQGHYGYTF	TGTGCCAGCAGTTTACGACAGGGCCACTATGGCTACACCTTC
TRBV14	few	TRBJ1-2	TRBD1	CASRRQGYYGYTF	TGTGCCAGCAGACGACAGGGATACTATGGCTACACCTTC
TRBV28	few	TRBJ1-5	TRBD1	CASSLGTGSHSDQPQHF	TGTGCCAGCAGTTTAGGGACAGGGAGTCATTCAGATCAGCCCCAGCATTTT
TRBV9	NA	TRBJ2-2	TRBD2	CASSVSFSGGEYTGELFF	TGTGCCAGCAGCGTTAGTTTTAGCGGGGGGGAATACACCGGGGAGCTGTTTTTT
TRBV5-6	NA	TRBJ1-4	NA	CASSLGTLQKLFF	TGTGCCAGCAGCTTGGGCACCCTACAAAAACTGTTTTTT
TRBV10-3	NA	TRBJ2-3	TRBD2	CAISDSNASSGYTDTQYF	TGTGCCATCAGTGATTCCAACGCGTCTAGCGGATACACAGATACGCAGTATTTT
TRBV29-1	NA	TRBJ2-3	NA	CSVGPRQDTQYF	TGCAGCGTTGGCCCTCGACAGGATACGCAGTATTTT
TRBV6-5	NA	TRBJ2-1	NA	CASSTPGGPGSEQFF	TGTGCCAGCAGCACCCCGGGGGGCCCCGGTAGTGAGCAGTTCTTC
TRBV28	once	TRBJ1-1	TRBD1	CASSLGDSWGAEAFF	TGTGCCAGCAGCCTGGGGGACAGTTGGGGCGCTGAAGCTTTCTTT
TRBV28	few	TRBJ1-2	TRBD1	CASTTGTGLYGYTF	TGTGCCAGCACCACCGGGACAGGACTCTATGGCTACACCTTC
TRBV19	NA	TRBJ1-4	NA	CASSETGTSNEKLFF	TGTGCCAGTAGCGAGACCGGGACAAGTAATGAAAAACTGTTTTTT
TRBV18	NA	TRBJ2-1	TRBD2	CASSPPTSGRFNEQFF	TGTGCCAGCTCACCCCCGACTAGCGGCAGATTCAATGAGCAGTTCTTC
TRBV6-1	NA	TRBJ1-2	TRBD1	CASSEQRGPDGYTF	TGTGCCAGCAGTGAACAAAGGGGGCCTGATGGCTACACCTTC
TRBV6-5	NA	TRBJ1-1	NA	CASSSNHGMGTEAFF	TGTGCCAGCAGTTCGAATCACGGGATGGGCACTGAAGCTTTCTTT
TRBV14	NA	TRBJ2-5	NA	CASSLGVGGGQETQYF	TGTGCCAGCAGCCTAGGGGTTGGGGGCGGCCAAGAGACCCAGTACTTC
TRBV6-5	few	TRBJ2-7	NA	CASSGGFWEQYF	TGTGCCAGCAGCGGAGGGTTCTGGGAGCAGTACTTC
TRBV19	NA	TRBJ2-3	NA	CASSTRGTDTQYF	TGTGCCAGTAGTACTCGGGGTACAGATACGCAGTATTTT
TRBV28	NA	TRBJ1-1	NA	CASSPPRGPAEAFF	TGTGCCAGCAGTCCCCCCAGGGGTCCCGCTGAAGCTTTCTTT
TRBV16	NA	TRBJ2-7	TRBD1	CASSRSTGASYEQYF	TGTGCCAGCAGCCGTTCGACAGGGGCCTCCTACGAGCAGTACTTC
TRBV29-1	NA	TRBJ1-1	NA	CSASLGLDTEAFF	TGCAGCGCCTCCCTAGGTTTGGACACTGAAGCTTTCTTT
TRBV27	NA	TRBJ1-1	NA	CASSLVFGSSGGEAFF	TGTGCCAGCAGTTTAGTCTTTGGGAGTTCCGGAGGTGAAGCTTTCTTT
TRBV29-1	NA	TRBJ1-4	TRBD1	CSASGGGNEKLFF	TGCAGCGCCTCAGGGGGCGGGAATGAAAAACTGTTTTTT
TRBV11-2	NA	TRBJ1-1	NA	CASSLVMRLGAFF	TGTGCCAGCAGCTTAGTGATGCGGCTGGGAGCTTTCTTT
TRBV9	NA	TRBJ2-7	TRBD1	CASSAGTGFEQYF	TGTGCCAGCAGCGCCGGGACAGGGTTCGAGCAGTACTTC
TRBV27	NA	TRBJ1-6	NA	CASSRNPRVNNSPLHF	TGTGCCAGCAGTAGAAACCCGAGAGTTAATAATTCACCCCTCCACTTT
TRBV5-1	NA	TRBJ2-3	NA	CASSKNPGYSTDTQYF	TGCGCCAGCAGCAAAAACCCGGGGTACAGCACAGATACGCAGTATTTT
TRBV12-3/TRBV12-4	NA	TRBJ1-2	NA	CASSYLGQYGYTF	TGTGCCAGCAGCTATTTGGGGCAGTATGGCTACACCTTC
TRBV5-4	NA	TRBJ1-1	TRBD1	CASSLGGTAMNTEAFF	TGTGCCAGCAGCTTGGGTGGGACAGCGATGAACACTGAAGCTTTCTTT
TRBV29-1	NA	TRBJ1-2	TRBD1	CSVWDPGQSLYGYTF	TGCAGCGTTTGGGACCCGGGACAGTCATTATATGGCTACACCTTC
TRBV5-1	NA	TRBJ2-3	NA	CASSFQGRATDTQYF	TGCGCCAGCAGCTTCCAAGGGCGGGCTACAGATACGCAGTATTTT
TRBV4-1	NA	TRBJ2-4	TRBD2	CASSQMGLAGRAKNIQYF	TGCGCCAGCAGCCAAATGGGACTAGCGGGAAGGGCCAAAAACATTCAGTACTTC
TRBV27	NA	TRBJ1-1	TRBD1	CASSPGTANTEAFF	TGTGCCAGCAGTCCCGGGACAGCCAACACTGAAGCTTTCTTT